The 18 T cell receptor beta chains presented below share a single source sample, sequenced in a study of identical twins. One entry per CDR3 protein results from TCRdb running MiXCR on the 5' RACE reads. The sample yields roughly 710,000 distinct CDR3 sequences, roughly 6% seen once. Sequenced sample: naive T cells sorted from blood. The origin of the receptors is a man younger than 35 in good health.

J is TRBJ2-2 and V is TRBV6-1; TRBD2 matches at 8 bases. CDR1 MNHNS and CDR2 SASEGT come from the germline V gene. The V and J ends lost 5 bases and 6 bases, in that order; junction bases with no gene match: 5. The CDR3 runs to 14 residues. CDR3 sequence: CASSPGLGPGELFF. The DNA for the CDR3 is TGTGCCAGCAGTCCGGGACTAGGTCCCGGGGAGCTGTTTTTT.

The gene calls are TRBV5-1 and TRBJ2-6; perhaps D is TRBD1 or TRBD2 (5 bases each). In germline, CDR1 is SGHRS, CDR2 YFSETQ. V was trimmed by 0 bases and J by 0 bases, leaving 16 bases between them. The CDR3 is made up of 19 amino acids. Written as DNA, the CDR3 is TGCGCCAGCAGCTTGGCCAATCCGGGACGAAGCTCTGGGGCCAACGTCCTGACTTTC. The encoded protein is CASSLANPGRSSGANVLTF.

In this sample, this clonotype turned up many times. The rearrangement links TRBV10-3 to TRBJ2-1, with 9 bases fitting TRBD1. J gave up 6 bases and V 9 bases, and 6 bases lay outside the gene matches. Looked up from germline, CDR1 is ENHRY and CDR2 is SYGVKD. The CDR3 covers 13 residues. DNA of the CDR3: TGTGCCATGGGGGGACAGGGAGGCAATGAGCAGTTCTTC. It translates to CAMGGQGGNEQFF.

In this sample, this clonotype turned up many times. V and J are TRBV9 and TRBJ2-1, with a tentative D call TRBD2 (5 bases). Between the trimmed V and J ends, which lost 4 bases and 0 bases, there was a span of 14 bases. Germline loops: CDR1 SGDLS, CDR2 YYNGEE. The CDR3 runs to 16 residues. CDR3 coding DNA: TGTGCCAGCAGCCTAGTAGCGAGCAGCTCCTACAATGAGCAGTTCTTC. Encoded protein: CASSLVASSSYNEQFF.

In its sample, this clonotype was seen a few times. The chain combines TRBV29-1 with TRBJ2-7; 8 nucleotides align to TRBD2. The CDR3 extends over 12 amino acids. CDR1 and CDR2 (germline): SQVTM, ANQGSEA. The V and J ends lost 7 bases and 2 bases, in that order; junction bases with no gene match: 4. The CDR3: CSARGGTYEQYF. The DNA of the CDR3 is TGCAGCGCCCGGGGGGGGACCTACGAGCAGTACTTC.

This clonotype was seen at least ten times. The chain combines TRBV5-1 with TRBJ2-1, with D unclear. V was cut by 0 bases and J by 8 bases, with 6 bases left in between. CDR3 length: 12 residues. Per germline, CDR1 SGHRS and CDR2 YFSETQ. The CDR3 DNA reads as TGCGCCAGCAGCTTGGGCCTCGATGAGCAGTTCTTC. Translated: CASSLGLDEQFF.

This clonotype was observed many times. This chain connects TRBV5-6 to TRBJ2-1; the D gene could be TRBD1 or TRBD2 (6 bases each). CDR3 length: 13 residues. The germline V and J ends were trimmed by 4 bases and 7 bases, with 12 bases remaining between them. Germline V gene data show CDR1 as SGHDT and CDR2 as YYEEEE. The CDR3 region has the DNA TGTGCCAGCAGCAGGGGGGTGGGAAATGAGCAGTTCTTC. Translated: CASSRGVGNEQFF.

This clonotype was counted ten times or more. The chain recombines TRBV11-2 with TRBJ2-1, with D hard to call. V lost 4 bases and J lost 13, with 20 bases in between. CDR3 length: 14 amino acids. The germline V gene has CDR1 SGHAT and CDR2 FQNNGV. The CDR3 sequence is CASSSPREVRRQFF. Here the CDR3 DNA reads TGTGCCAGCAGCTCGCCGCGTGAGGTCCGAAGACAGTTCTTC.

This clonotype was counted at least ten times. The chain recombines TRBV12-3 or TRBV12-4 with TRBJ1-5, with no clear D. This CDR3 contains 14 residues. Between the trimmed V and J ends, which lost 6 bases and 3 bases, there was a span of 12 bases. For the CDR3, the DNA is TGTGCCAGCAGCACCCGACTGACCAATCAGCCCCAGCATTTT. It codes for CASSTRLTNQPQHF.

This clonotype was counted between two and nine times. This chain links TRBV2 with TRBJ2-7, with D unresolved. Germline values: CDR1 SNHLY, CDR2 FYNNEI. The CDR3 is 13 amino acids. V gave up 4 bases and J gave up 4 bases, with 11 bases separating them. The CDR3 DNA sequence: TGTGCCAGCAGTGGTGGCCTAACTTACGAGCAGTACGTC. Its translation is CASSGGLTYEQYV.

This clonotype was found many times. The chain uses TRBV5-1 and TRBJ1-1; 9 bases fit TRBD1. Looked up from germline, CDR1 is SGHRS and CDR2 is YFSETQ. The CDR3 totals 16 residues. V dropped 7 bases and J dropped 5; count of bases not matched to a gene: 15. The CDR3 sequence: CASRPTPGQGWTEAFF. In nucleotides, the CDR3 is TGCGCCAGCCGGCCAACTCCGGGACAGGGATGGACTGAAGCTTTCTTT.

This clonotype was observed a few times. J is TRBJ2-6 and V is TRBV5-6; 7 bases match TRBD2. Germline CDR1 and CDR2: SGHDT and YYEEEE. Germline trimming cut 3 bases from V and 2 bases from J; bases unmatched to any gene: 8. The CDR3 consists of 17 residues. This chain's CDR3 is CASSWGPGGAGANVLTF. The CDR3 region has the DNA TGTGCCAGCAGCTGGGGTCCGGGAGGTGCTGGGGCCAACGTCCTGACTTTC.

The sample holds a few counts of this clonotype. This sequence joins TRBV30 and TRBJ2-2; D gene uncertain. This CDR3 contains 13 residues. Trimming cost V 2 bases and J 5 bases, with 9 bases left between them. Per germline, CDR1 GTSNPN and CDR2 SVGIG (reference sequence). Written as DNA, the CDR3 is TGTGCCTGGAGTCGGGTTGCGACCGGGGAGCTGTTTTTT. This encodes CAWSRVATGELFF.

In its sample, this clonotype was seen many times. V usage is TRBV29-1 and J usage is TRBJ2-1; TRBD2 agrees at 8 bases. V lost 6 bases to trimming and J lost 9 bases; unmatched junction nucleotides: 7. This CDR3 region has 12 residues. Germline V lookup: CDR1 SQVTM, CDR2 ANQGSEA. Here the CDR3 DNA reads TGCAGCGTAGAGAGCGGGAGTAGTGAGCAGTTCTTC. It is translated as CSVESGSSEQFF.

This clonotype was recorded many times. The V gene is TRBV28, the J gene TRBJ2-7; TRBD1 agrees at 9 bases. The germline CDR1 and CDR2 sequences are MDHEN and SYDVKM. The J segment lost 6 bases and the V segment lost 0 bases, leaving 9 bases of the junction unmatched. CDR3 length: 16 amino acids. The DNA for the CDR3 is TGTGCCAGCAGTTTATGGCCCGGGACAGGGCAGGGCGAGCAGTACTTC. Its translation: CASSLWPGTGQGEQYF.

This clonotype has a handful of counts. The chain combines TRBV11-2 with TRBJ2-5, with D tentatively TRBD2 (6 bases). Germline V gene data show CDR1 as SGHAT and CDR2 as FQNNGV. The length of the CDR3 is 15 residues. V shed 3 bases and J shed 5 bases, with 16 bases lying between them. The DNA for the CDR3 is TGTGCCAGCAGCTTGGGGGGAACCCGCATGGAGACCCAGTACTTC. The encoded protein is CASSLGGTRMETQYF.

The CDR3 nucleotides are TGTGCCAGCAGCTCCCGAAGCGGAGACTACAATGAGCAGTTCTTC. Residues: CASSSRSGDYNEQFF. This chain uses TRBV11-3 with TRBJ2-1, with D tentatively TRBD2 (5 bases). Trimming removed 4 bases from V and 3 bases from J, with 13 bases in between. Germline CDR1 SGHNT, CDR2 YENEEA. The CDR3 length is 15 residues.

This clonotype was detected ten times or more. This chain connects TRBV20-1 to TRBJ2-5, with 8 nucleotides matching TRBD1. The length of the CDR3 is 15 residues. Germline loops: CDR1 DFQATT, CDR2 SNEGSKA (reference sequence). V lost 6 bases, J lost 4 bases, and 13 bases stayed unmatched. The chain's CDR3 is CSAGTGTGPLETQYF. For the CDR3, the DNA is TGCAGTGCGGGAACTGGGACAGGTCCATTAGAGACCCAGTACTTC.